These T cell receptor beta chains were read from a single sample in a study of monozygotic twins with inflammatory bowel disease. TCRdb re-called the 5' RACE reads, yielding one record per CDR3 amino acid sequence without DNA. This sample contains 160,000 or so distinct CDR3 sequences. The sample taken for sequencing was blood. The source is a human donor with ulcerative colitis or Crohn's disease, or a healthy co-twin of an affected twin (not recorded which). CDR3s include the opening cysteine and the closing phenylalanine or tryptophan.

J: TRBJ1-2; V: TRBV7-9; CDR3: CASSSSNYGYTF
J: TRBJ2-7; V: TRBV4-2; CDR3: CASSQVRGGQRNEQYF
J: TRBJ1-2; V: TRBV18; CDR3: CASSPLGEAVNYGYTF
J: TRBJ2-1; V: TRBV19; CDR3: CASRPTSDYNEQFF
J: TRBJ2-7; V: TRBV12-3/TRBV12-4; CDR3: CATSPGGPGEQYF
J: TRBJ2-2; V: TRBV4-1; CDR3: CASSQESGYGNTGELFF
J: TRBJ2-7; V: TRBV29-1; CDR3: CSAREGQGINEQYF
J: TRBJ1-3; V: TRBV12-5; CDR3: CASGFSTRDKATGNTIYF
J: TRBJ1-2; V: TRBV5-1; CDR3: CASSLDGRDNYGYTF
J: TRBJ1-1; V: TRBV28; CDR3: CASSLLNPGLNTEAFF
J: TRBJ2-1; V: TRBV7-8; CDR3: CASSLAGVKQFF
J: TRBJ2-7; V: TRBV7-9; CDR3: CASSSALASYNYEQYF
J: TRBJ1-5; V: TRBV6-2/TRBV6-3; CDR3: CASSSRTGEQPQHF
J: TRBJ2-3; V: TRBV5-4; CDR3: CASSLDEGRDTDTQYF
J: TRBJ2-1; V: TRBV7-9; CDR3: CASIGDTQPYNEQFF
J: TRBJ2-1; V: TRBV10-3; CDR3: CAISEGGLFGNEQFF
J: TRBJ1-2; V: TRBV19; CDR3: CASRRQVFHYGYTF
J: TRBJ2-7; V: TRBV18; CDR3: CASSPSLAGEDEQYF
J: TRBJ2-7; V: TRBV27; CDR3: CASSLTGFLSYEQYF
J: TRBJ2-5; V: TRBV19; CDR3: CASSMGLPIQTQYF
J: TRBJ1-6; V: TRBV12-3/TRBV12-4; CDR3: CASGPETANSPLHF
J: TRBJ2-3; V: TRBV2; CDR3: CASRRQASTDTQYF
J: TRBJ2-5; V: TRBV5-1; CDR3: CASSRDRGEETQYF
J: TRBJ1-5; V: TRBV24-1; CDR3: CATGDLSLDSNQPQHF
J: TRBJ2-1; V: TRBV12-3/TRBV12-4; CDR3: CASSSGTLSDNEQFF
J: TRBJ1-1; V: TRBV25-1; CDR3: CASSEWGGIMNTEAFF
J: TRBJ1-1; V: TRBV7-9; CDR3: CASSSGQSAEAFF
J: TRBJ2-1; V: TRBV19; CDR3: CASSINGMGVPFF
J: TRBJ1-2; V: TRBV12-3/TRBV12-4; CDR3: CASRPPGTGVYGYTF
J: TRBJ2-7; V: TRBV29-1; CDR3: CSVGQDYEQYF
J: TRBJ1-3; V: TRBV7-2; CDR3: CASSLDPQSSGNTIYF
J: TRBJ2-5; V: TRBV20-1; CDR3: CSARDPGPKTQYF
J: TRBJ2-4; V: TRBV4-3; CDR3: CASSQVGSQGNIQYF
J: TRBJ2-2; V: TRBV5-1; CDR3: CASSLGQGSTGELFF
J: TRBJ1-2; V: TRBV7-2; CDR3: CASWTERGYTF
J: TRBJ2-1; V: TRBV15; CDR3: CATSRGRRGYNEQFF
J: TRBJ1-5; V: TRBV5-6; CDR3: CASSLERYSNQPQHF
J: TRBJ2-7; V: TRBV7-2; CDR3: CASRNTGFEQYF
J: TRBJ2-7; V: TRBV13; CDR3: CASSPRPAASYEQYF
J: TRBJ2-5; V: TRBV6-2/TRBV6-3; CDR3: CASSYQPSGGLETQYF
J: TRBJ2-1; V: TRBV6-5; CDR3: CASSYSLLAGAGEQFF
J: TRBJ1-5; V: TRBV7-9; CDR3: CASSRTGTSNQPQHF
J: TRBJ1-3; V: TRBV7-2; CDR3: CASSLAAGPGNTIYF
J: TRBJ1-2; V: TRBV7-2; CDR3: CASSLQGADYGYTF
J: TRBJ1-3; V: TRBV6-1; CDR3: CASSANRRSSGNTIYF